This is a list of T cell receptor beta chains from one sample in a study of cytomegalovirus exposure and HLA in healthy donors. Sequenced by immunoSEQ multiplex PCR; TCRdb stores in-frame clones only, minus some. The sample carries approximately 170,000 clones, 60% to 85% recorded once. Sample: PBMCs. The receptors come from a woman aged 18-29 years in good health and CMV-seronegative. The CDR3 runs from the conserved cysteine through the conserved F or W. The D gene is left open where the match is weak. Clone size is given for some rows only: seen once, a few or many times, or a class if the clone is expanded.

v_gene: TRBV7-2; d_gene: TRBD1; j_gene: TRBJ1-1; abundance: NA; CDR3nt: TGTGCCAGCAGCTTACCGGGGGCAGGGGGCGGCACTGAAGCTTTCTTT; CDR3aa: CASSLPGAGGGTEAFF
v_gene: TRBV14; d_gene: TRBD1; j_gene: TRBJ2-7; abundance: NA; CDR3nt: TGTGCCAGCAGCCAACTACAGGGGGTAACTTACGAGCAGTACTTC; CDR3aa: CASSQLQGVTYEQYF
v_gene: TRBV6-5; d_gene: NA; j_gene: TRBJ1-1; abundance: once; CDR3nt: TGTGCCAGCAGTGGACTAAGGGCTGAAGCTTTCTTT; CDR3aa: CASSGLRAEAFF
v_gene: TRBV5-6; d_gene: TRBD2; j_gene: TRBJ2-1; abundance: NA; CDR3nt: TGTGCCAGCAGCTCCGCGGGGGGGTGGACGACTTACAATGAGCAGTTCTTC; CDR3aa: CASSSAGGWTTYNEQFF
v_gene: TRBV5-6; d_gene: NA; j_gene: TRBJ2-1; abundance: NA; CDR3nt: TGTGCCAGCAGGGGATGGGCGCCGGGAGCAGAGGGCCATGAGCAGTTCTTC; CDR3aa: CASRGWAPGAEGHEQFF
v_gene: TRBV5-4; d_gene: TRBD2; j_gene: TRBJ2-7; abundance: NA; CDR3nt: TGTGCCAGCAGCTTCGCACTAGCGGGAGTAGTTGAGCAGTACTTC; CDR3aa: CASSFALAGVVEQYF
v_gene: TRBV10-2; d_gene: NA; j_gene: TRBJ2-1; abundance: NA; CDR3nt: TGCGCCAGCAAGGGGGACAATGAGCAGTTCTTC; CDR3aa: CASKGDNEQFF
v_gene: TRBV11-3; d_gene: NA; j_gene: TRBJ2-7; abundance: NA; CDR3nt: TGTGCCAGCAGCTTAGATGCAGATGACTACGAGCAGTACTTC; CDR3aa: CASSLDADDYEQYF
v_gene: TRBV19; d_gene: NA; j_gene: TRBJ2-3; abundance: NA; CDR3nt: TGTGCCAGTAGTACCCGGACAGCTACAGATACGCAGTATTTT; CDR3aa: CASSTRTATDTQYF
v_gene: TRBV11-3; d_gene: TRBD2; j_gene: TRBJ2-3; abundance: few; CDR3nt: TGTGCCAGCAGCTCTCGGGGGGAACTCACAGATACGCAGTATTTT; CDR3aa: CASSSRGELTDTQYF
v_gene: TRBV4-3; d_gene: TRBD1; j_gene: TRBJ1-2; abundance: NA; CDR3nt: TGCGCCAGCAGCCAACCAGGAACAGGGGGGACCTATGGCTACACCTTC; CDR3aa: CASSQPGTGGTYGYTF
v_gene: TRBV6-5; d_gene: TRBD2; j_gene: TRBJ2-1; abundance: NA; CDR3nt: TGTGCCAGCAGTTGGACTAGCGGGGACTCCTACAATGAGCAGTTCTTC; CDR3aa: CASSWTSGDSYNEQFF
v_gene: TRBV2; d_gene: NA; j_gene: TRBJ1-4; abundance: few; CDR3nt: TGTGCCAGTAAGAGCCTAAACACGGGGGTAGGAAAACTGTTTTTT; CDR3aa: CASKSLNTGVGKLFF
v_gene: TRBV7-2; d_gene: TRBD1; j_gene: TRBJ1-5; abundance: NA; CDR3nt: TGTGCCAGCAGACCTGGCGGACAGGCCTATCAGCCCCAGCATTTT; CDR3aa: CASRPGGQAYQPQHF
v_gene: TRBV25-1; d_gene: NA; j_gene: TRBJ1-4; abundance: few; CDR3nt: TGTGCCAGCAGTTCGTGGACGGCGGGAACTAATGAAAAACTGTTTTTT; CDR3aa: CASSSWTAGTNEKLFF
v_gene: TRBV5-5; d_gene: NA; j_gene: TRBJ2-7; abundance: NA; CDR3nt: TGTGCCAGCAGCTTTTCGTACGAGCAGTACTTC; CDR3aa: CASSFSYEQYF
v_gene: TRBV11-2; d_gene: TRBD2; j_gene: TRBJ2-3; abundance: NA; CDR3nt: TGTGCCAGCAGCTCAAATAGCGGGAGGGGGTTTCGCACAGATACGCAGTATTTT; CDR3aa: CASSSNSGRGFRTDTQYF
v_gene: TRBV27; d_gene: TRBD1; j_gene: TRBJ2-3; abundance: NA; CDR3nt: TGTGCCAGCAGTCCGCCCGGGACAGGGTATCAAGATACGCAGTATTTT; CDR3aa: CASSPPGTGYQDTQYF
v_gene: TRBV5-6; d_gene: NA; j_gene: TRBJ1-2; abundance: few; CDR3nt: TGTGCCAGCAGCTTCGGGACACCTAACTATGGCTACACCTTC; CDR3aa: CASSFGTPNYGYTF
v_gene: TRBV6-1; d_gene: TRBD1; j_gene: TRBJ1-5; abundance: NA; CDR3nt: TGTGCCAGCGGACAGGGGGTCCATCAGCCCCAGCATTTT; CDR3aa: CASGQGVHQPQHF
v_gene: TRBV9; d_gene: TRBD1; j_gene: TRBJ1-4; abundance: few; CDR3nt: TGTGCCAGCAGCGCGACAGGGGCACCTAATGAAAAACTGTTTTTT; CDR3aa: CASSATGAPNEKLFF
v_gene: TRBV5-1; d_gene: TRBD2; j_gene: TRBJ2-3; abundance: few; CDR3nt: TGCGCCAGCAGCTCGACTAGCGGGGGGCGAGATACGCAGTATTTT; CDR3aa: CASSSTSGGRDTQYF
v_gene: TRBV4-3; d_gene: TRBD1; j_gene: TRBJ2-7; abundance: NA; CDR3nt: TGCGCCAGCAGCCAGGCGACGACAGGGAAGAACTACGAGCAGTACTTC; CDR3aa: CASSQATTGKNYEQYF
v_gene: TRBV9; d_gene: TRBD2; j_gene: TRBJ2-3; abundance: once; CDR3nt: TGTGCCAGCAGCGCGCCCGGGGGGGGTGTATGGACAGATACGCAGTATTTT; CDR3aa: CASSAPGGGVWTDTQYF
v_gene: TRBV2; d_gene: NA; j_gene: TRBJ2-6; abundance: NA; CDR3nt: TGTGCCAGCAGAGCCGGGACACTGAGCTCTGGGGCCAACGTCCTGACTTTC; CDR3aa: CASRAGTLSSGANVLTF
v_gene: TRBV10-3; d_gene: TRBD1; j_gene: TRBJ2-5; abundance: once; CDR3nt: TGTGCCATCAGAGAAGGGACAGGGGGCCGGGAGACCCAGTACTTC; CDR3aa: CAIREGTGGRETQYF
v_gene: TRBV7-9; d_gene: NA; j_gene: TRBJ2-3; abundance: NA; CDR3nt: TGTGCCAGCAGCTCTAGGGAGGCGAACACAGATACGCAGTATTTT; CDR3aa: CASSSREANTDTQYF
v_gene: TRBV7-3; d_gene: NA; j_gene: TRBJ1-3; abundance: NA; CDR3nt: TGTGCCAGCAGCTCCGGTTCTGGAGGCACCATATATTTT; CDR3aa: CASSSGSGGTIYF